The 26 T cell receptor beta chains below were found in one sample sequenced in a study of shared clonotypes between healthy human individuals. Sequenced by immunoSEQ multiplex PCR; TCRdb stores in-frame clones only, minus some. This sample carries roughly 700,000 clones, roughly 91% of them seen once, and the ten largest clones take about 34%. Sequenced input: memory CD8+ T cells from PBMCs. Sample subset: CD45RO+ cells pooled with CCR7-negative TemRA cells. These receptors came from a man aged 18 to 35 in good health. Some clones in this sample may be carry-over from other donors' samples.

The chain combines TRBV28 with TRBJ2-2; D is undetermined. CDR3 length: 17 residues. The germline CDR1 and CDR2 sequences are MDHEN and SYDVKM. Between the trimmed V and J ends, which lost 4 bases and 7 bases, there was a span of 22 bases. The CDR3 sequence is CASSSPVGRGTVGELFF. DNA for the CDR3: TGTGCCAGCAGTTCCCCGGTCGGGCGCGGAACAGTCGGGGAGCTGTTTTTT. Looking up the rest from reference TRBV28 and TRBJ2-2 gives the full variable domain: DVKVTQSSRYLVKRTGEKVFLECVQDMDHENMFWYRQDPGLGLRLIYFSYDVKMKEKGDIPEGYSVSREKKERFSLILESASTNQTSMYLCASSSPVGRGTVGELFFGEGSRLTVL.

V is TRBV19 and J is TRBJ2-7, with 10 bases fitting TRBD1. The CDR3 extends over 15 amino acids. Per germline, CDR1 LNHDA and CDR2 SQIVND (reference sequence). V lost 5 bases, J lost 4 bases, and 8 bases stayed unmatched. This CDR3 is CASSDRDRGPYEQYF. The DNA of the CDR3 is TGTGCCAGTAGTGACCGGGACAGGGGTCCTTACGAGCAGTACTTC.

The chain joins TRBV4-1 to TRBJ2-5, with D possibly TRBD1 on 6 matching bases. The V and J ends lost 3 bases and 2 bases respectively, with 13 bases between them. CDR3 size: 15 residues. Germline values: CDR1 MGHRA, CDR2 YSYEKL. CDR3 residues: CASSQLDSLQETQYF. The CDR3 DNA reads as TGCGCCAGCAGCCAGTTGGACAGTCTTCAAGAGACCCAGTACTTC.

The V call is TRBV27, the J call TRBJ2-1, with 7 bases identical to TRBD1. The CDR3 loop spans 17 amino acids. The ends lost 2 bases at V and 4 bases at J; junction bases unmatched: 11. The germline CDR1 and CDR2 sequences are MNHEY and SMNVEV (reference sequence). CDR3 in DNA: TGTGCCAGCAGTTTACCCAAGGGGACAGACCTTTACAATGAGCAGTTCTTC. This sequence encodes CASSLPKGTDLYNEQFF.

This chain joins TRBV19 and TRBJ1-1; tentative D call: TRBD1 (6 bases). The CDR3 is 15 amino acids. Trimming left V 6 bases short and J 5 bases short, with 19 bases between. Germline V gene sequence: CDR1 LNHDA, CDR2 SQIVND (reference sequence). CDR3: CASRDPRRGGTEAFF. In DNA, the CDR3 is TGTGCCAGTAGGGACCCACGCAGGGGAGGTACTGAAGCTTTCTTT.

The rearrangement uses TRBV19 and TRBJ2-7; D is unresolved. The CDR3 extends over 13 amino acids. CDR1 is LNHDA, CDR2 SQIVND, per germline (reference sequence). The ends were cut back, 2 bases at V and 0 bases at J, with 5 bases in the middle. CDR3 nucleotides: TGTGCCAGTAGTATACAGCCCTCCTACGAGCAGTACTTC. It yields the protein CASSIQPSYEQYF. The entire variable domain, with the rest obtained from reference TRBV19 and TRBJ2-7, is as follows: DGGITQSPKYLFRKEGQNVTLSCEQNLNHDAMYWYRQDPGQGLRLIYYSQIVNDFQKGDIAEGYSVSREKKESFPLTVTSAQKNPTAFYLCASSIQPSYEQYFGPGTRLTVT.

V usage is TRBV19 and J usage is TRBJ2-1, with 8 bases identical to TRBD1. This CDR3 is built from 13 residues. Germline CDR1 and CDR2: LNHDA and SQIVND (reference sequence). CDR3 in amino acids: CAIGQGPYNEQFF. CDR3 nucleotides: TGTGCGATCGGACAGGGCCCCTACAATGAGCAGTTCTTC.

The J gene is TRBJ2-7, the V gene TRBV4-1; unclear D gene. The CDR3 loop spans 13 amino acids. The V end was cut by 0 bases, the J end by 2 bases, with 5 bases between. The germline CDR1 and CDR2 sequences are MGHRA and YSYEKL. CDR3 coding DNA: TGCGCCAGCAGCCAAGATGGGGCCTACGAGCAGTACTTC. Amino acids: CASSQDGAYEQYF.

The chain employs TRBV27 and TRBJ2-7, with TRBD2 as a possible D gene (7 bases). V was cut by 9 bases and J by 3 bases, with 18 bases left in between. From germline, CDR1 is MNHEY and CDR2 SMNVEV (reference sequence). The CDR3 length is 14 residues. In DNA, the CDR3 is TGTGCCAGTGGGGGGGGGCTACCCCTCTACGAGCAGTACTTC. It translates to CASGGGLPLYEQYF.

The rearrangement joins TRBV28 to TRBJ2-2, with 8 bases matching TRBD2. V lost 8 bases, J lost 2 bases, and 16 bases stayed unmatched. This CDR3 has 18 residues. The germline gives CDR1 MDHEN, CDR2 SYDVKM. The CDR3 DNA sequence: TGTGCCAGCGAGCCGAACGGAGCGGGAGAGTATAACACCGGGGAGCTGTTTTTT. As protein: CASEPNGAGEYNTGELFF.

Details on this clone: This CDR3 is also generated by other DNA sequences in the sample. V gene TRBV5-4 combines with J gene TRBJ2-7; D is uncertain. Germline V gene lookup returns CDR1 SGHNT and CDR2 YYREEE (reference sequence). With 4 bases removed from V and 1 base from J, the gap between germline ends came to 9 bases. The CDR3 covers 13 residues. The CDR3 sequence is CASSPDRSYEQYF. The DNA of the CDR3 is TGTGCCAGCAGCCCTGACCGATCCTACGAGCAGTACTTC.

The chain uses TRBV9 and TRBJ1-2; TRBD1 aligns across 7 bases. This CDR3 is built from 16 residues. CDR1 is SGDLS and CDR2 is YYNGEE in the germline V gene. Losses at the gene ends were 6 bases for V and 4 bases for J; bases not matched to a gene: 15. The CDR3 protein is CASTRSPEGAGYGYTF. The CDR3, as DNA: TGTGCCAGCACCAGATCACCGGAGGGGGCGGGCTATGGCTACACCTTC.

CDR3 residues: CASSPQGTAITYEQYF. Written as DNA, the CDR3 is TGTGCCAGCAGCCCCCAAGGGACAGCAATTACCTACGAGCAGTACTTC. The chain couples TRBV7-9 to TRBJ2-7, with 7 bases matching TRBD1. Germline CDR1 and CDR2: SEHNR and FQNEAQ (reference sequence). CDR3 length equals 16 residues. The ends lost 5 bases at V and 2 bases at J; junction bases unmatched: 12.

This chain connects TRBV7-9 to TRBJ1-4; D not resolved. Germline values: CDR1 SEHNR, CDR2 FQNEAQ (reference sequence). The CDR3 extends over 17 amino acids. V was cut by 5 bases and J by 8 bases, with 24 bases left in between. The CDR3 is CASSAPPGRRDGEKLFF. Written as DNA, the CDR3 is TGTGCCAGCAGCGCCCCCCCTGGGCGACGGGATGGAGAAAAACTGTTTTTT.

V usage is TRBV11-2 and J usage is TRBJ2-3; the match to TRBD1 covers 12 bases. The CDR3 extends over 15 amino acids. Losses at the gene ends were 6 bases for V and 4 bases for J; bases not matched to a gene: 5. CDR1 and CDR2 from the germline V gene are SGHAT and FQNNGV. This CDR3 reads CASRRGTGGPDTQYF. The CDR3 DNA sequence: TGTGCCAGCAGGCGCGGGACAGGGGGCCCAGATACGCAGTATTTT.

The chain is built from TRBV10-2 and TRBJ2-3; D unresolved. The CDR3 has 14 amino acids. Germline assignment: CDR1 WSHSY and CDR2 SAAADI. Trimming removed 3 bases from V and 4 bases from J, with 11 bases in between. The CDR3, as DNA: TGCGCCAGCAGTGACAACTGGGCAGCAGATACGCAGTATTTT. This codes for CASSDNWAADTQYF.

Only a few counts were recorded for this clone. The V call is TRBV13, the J call TRBJ1-1; D call uncertain. The V gene lost 5 bases and the J gene lost 2 bases, with 9 bases spanning the gap. CDR1 is PRHDT, CDR2 FYEKMQ, per germline (reference sequence). CDR3 length: 13 amino acids. The CDR3 loop is CASSERANTEAFF. For the CDR3, the DNA is TGTGCCAGCAGCGAAAGGGCTAACACTGAAGCTTTCTTT.

The rearrangement joins TRBV6-5 to TRBJ2-7; 11 nucleotides agree with TRBD2. Germline V CDR1 and CDR2: MNHEY, SVGAGI. The CDR3 spans 15 residues. Trimming at V came to 6 bases and at J to 6 bases, leaving 10 bases not matched to a gene. For the CDR3, the DNA is TGTGCCAGCAGCACAACAGGGACTAGCGGCTCCGAGCAGTACTTC. Its protein is CASSTTGTSGSEQYF.

This chain uses TRBV6-1 with TRBJ2-1, with 11 bases that match TRBD1. This CDR3 region has 16 residues. The junction had 5 bases not matched to a gene; V was cut back by 4 bases and J by 3 bases. Germline loops: CDR1 MNHNS, CDR2 SASEGT. CDR3 DNA sequence: TGTGCCAGCAGTGGGACAGGGGGCCTCCTCTACAATGAGCAGTTCTTC. It yields the protein CASSGTGGLLYNEQFF.

This clone was seen a single time. The chain combines TRBV19 with TRBJ1-1, with TRBD1 identical over 7 bases. V was pared by 3 bases and J by 5 bases, with 3 bases of the junction left unmatched. The CDR3 is made up of 13 amino acids. Germline CDR1 is LNHDA and CDR2 is SQIVND (reference sequence). CDR3 sequence: CASSMKGATEAFF. Here the CDR3 DNA reads TGTGCCAGTAGTATGAAGGGGGCTACTGAAGCTTTCTTT.

A note on this clone: This same CDR3 is encoded by further DNA sequences in the sample. V gene TRBV9 combines with J gene TRBJ1-1; D remains unclear. V lost 4 bases and J lost 0, with 4 bases in between. Germline CDR1 reads SGDLS; CDR2 reads YYNGEE. The CDR3 is 12 residues long. CDR3 sequence reads: CASSPMNTEAFF. As DNA, the CDR3 is TGTGCCAGCAGCCCGATGAACACTGAAGCTTTCTTT.

In nucleotides, the CDR3 is TGTGCCAGCTGGGACAGCTCTGGAAACACCATATATTTT. Its translation is CASWDSSGNTIYF. The chain has TRBV25-1 and TRBJ1-3; 7 bases fit TRBD1. The length of the CDR3 is 13 residues. In germline, CDR1 is MGHDK, CDR2 SYGVNS. Germline trimming cut 8 bases from V and 0 bases from J; bases unmatched to any gene: 1.

The rearrangement links TRBV11-2 to TRBJ2-1; no clear D gene. V was trimmed by 2 bases and J by 5 bases, leaving 13 bases between them. CDR1 and CDR2 from the germline V gene are SGHAT and FQNNGV. This CDR3 contains 15 residues. Here the CDR3 DNA reads TGTGCCAGCAGCTTATTTTCCGGATATGACAATGAGCAGTTCTTC. Translated: CASSLFSGYDNEQFF.

The rearrangement links TRBV2 to TRBJ2-7, with 8 bases fitting TRBD1. This CDR3 has 15 amino acids. Germline V gene lookup returns CDR1 SNHLY and CDR2 FYNNEI. The trim removed 7 bases at V and 2 bases at J, leaving 10 bases unmatched. Here the CDR3 reads CASTYPGQATYEQYF. CDR3 sequence (DNA): TGTGCCAGCACATACCCGGGACAGGCCACCTACGAGCAGTACTTC.

The count of this clone is one. The genes are TRBV7-8 and TRBJ2-2; possibly TRBD1 for D (12 bases). This CDR3 has 22 residues. Germline V lookup: CDR1 SGHVS, CDR2 FQNEAQ. V lost 0 bases to trimming and J lost 3 bases, with 29 bases between them. CDR3 residues: CASSLAGGTGGVLAGDTGELFF. CDR3 bases: TGTGCCAGCAGCTTAGCAGGGGGGACAGGGGGCGTACTAGCGGGAGACACCGGGGAGCTGTTTTTT.

The chain links TRBV7-9 to TRBJ1-1, with no clear D. CDR1 and CDR2 (germline): SEHNR, FQNEAQ (reference sequence). V lost 3 bases and J 1 base, leaving 12 bases between the germline ends. This CDR3 has 15 amino acids. The CDR3 region has the DNA TGTGCCAGCAGCTTTTTTCTCGGGCCGAACACTGAAGCTTTCTTT. It yields the protein CASSFFLGPNTEAFF.